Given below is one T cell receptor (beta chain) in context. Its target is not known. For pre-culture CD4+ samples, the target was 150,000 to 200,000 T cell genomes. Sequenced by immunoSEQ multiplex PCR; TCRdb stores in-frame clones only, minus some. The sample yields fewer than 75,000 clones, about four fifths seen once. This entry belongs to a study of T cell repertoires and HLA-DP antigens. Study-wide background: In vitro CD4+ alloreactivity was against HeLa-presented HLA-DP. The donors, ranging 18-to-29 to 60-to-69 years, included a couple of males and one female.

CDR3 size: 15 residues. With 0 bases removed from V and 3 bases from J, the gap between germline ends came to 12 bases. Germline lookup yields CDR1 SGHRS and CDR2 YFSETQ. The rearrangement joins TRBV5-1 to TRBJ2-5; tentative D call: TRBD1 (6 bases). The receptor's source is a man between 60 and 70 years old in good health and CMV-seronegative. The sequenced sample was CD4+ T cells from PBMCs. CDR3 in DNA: TGCGCCAGCAGCTTGGCCGGGACAAATGAAGAGACCCAGTACTTC. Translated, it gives CASSLAGTNEETQYF.